The clone carrying this T cell receptor (beta chain) has only one observation. The antigen remains unidentified. This record comes from a study of T cell repertoires in cytomegalovirus infection. Study background: Selected CMV epitopes included recently identified HLA-C-restricted ones as well as well-studied HLA-B-restricted ones. CMV infection together with matching HLA type was indicated by public TCR beta signatures. General study points: There were carriers of CMV plus the relevant HLA, and cumulative public TCR beta family frequency identified them. Across the ex vivo response, the dominant clonotypes were HLA-C-restricted CMV-specific TCR beta clonotypes.

TCRdb fed the reads into MiXCR, producing one record per CDR3 protein. Among some 590,000 distinct CDR3 sequences, about 39% were seen once, and the ten largest hold about half. Germline CDR1 reads MNHNS; CDR2 reads SASEGT. This CDR3 is built from 10 residues. The junction had 4 bases not matched to a gene; V was cut back by 8 bases and J by 15 bases. This sequence joins TRBV6-1 and TRBJ2-1, with 10 bases lining up with TRBD2. Sample: cultured PBMCs, taken from culture after CMV antigen stimulation. The TCR comes from a human donor in good health (CMV status not recorded). Some clones in this sample may be carry-over from other donors' samples. The CDR3 DNA reads as TGTGCCAGCGGGGAGCGGGGGGGGTTCTTC. Amino acids: CASGERGGFF.